This TCR beta chain stems from a study of T cell responses to AZD1222 COVID-19 vaccine. Some clones are missing from TCRdb's copy, which holds only in-frame ones; the method was immunoSEQ multiplex PCR. The profile covers about 190,000 clones, with over 70% appearing a single time and 2.5% to 3% taken by the ten largest. The CDR3 runs to 16 residues. Unmatched junction bases numbered 9, after V lost 0 bases and J lost 7 bases. Germline V gene lookup returns CDR1 SGHRS and CDR2 YFSETQ. The starting material was peripheral blood, obtained on day 0 of MenACWY control vaccination. The sequence came from an adult in good health. The chain joins TRBV5-1 to TRBJ2-1; 8 nucleotides line up with TRBD2. The CDR3 region has the DNA TGCGCCAGCAGCTTGGACCTAGCGGGCCTAGGGAATGAGCAGTTCTTC. The encoded protein is CASSLDLAGLGNEQFF.